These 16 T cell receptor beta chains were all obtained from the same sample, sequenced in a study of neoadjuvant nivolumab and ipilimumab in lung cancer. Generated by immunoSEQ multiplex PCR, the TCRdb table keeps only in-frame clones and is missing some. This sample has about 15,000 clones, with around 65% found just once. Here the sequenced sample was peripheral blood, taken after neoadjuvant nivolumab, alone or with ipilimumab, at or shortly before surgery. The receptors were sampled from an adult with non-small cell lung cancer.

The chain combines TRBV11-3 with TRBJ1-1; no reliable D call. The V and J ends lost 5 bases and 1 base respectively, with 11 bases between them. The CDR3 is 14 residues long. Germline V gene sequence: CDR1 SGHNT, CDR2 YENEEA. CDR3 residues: CASSQHRGNTEAFF. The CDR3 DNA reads TGTGCCAGCAGCCAACATAGAGGGAACACTGAAGCTTTCTTT. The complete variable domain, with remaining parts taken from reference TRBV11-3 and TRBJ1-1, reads EAGVVQSPRYKIIEKKQPVAFWCNPISGHNTLYWYLQNLGQGPELLIRYENEEAVDDSQLPKDRFSAERLKGVDSTLKIQPAELGDSAVYLCASSQHRGNTEAFFGQGTRLTVV.

The CDR3 DNA is TGCGCCAGCAGCTTGCGGGAAGCCTACGAGCAGTACTTC. It specifies CASSLREAYEQYF. The chain employs TRBV5-1 and TRBJ2-7; TRBD2 might be the D (5 bases). Looked up from germline, CDR1 is SGHRS and CDR2 is YFSETQ. Trimming took 1 base from V and 2 from J, leaving 7 bases between them. The CDR3 runs to 13 residues. The whole variable domain, remainder taken from reference TRBV5-1 and TRBJ2-7, is KAGVTQTPRYLIKTRGQQVTLSCSPISGHRSVSWYQQTPGQGLQFLFEYFSETQRNKGNFPGRFSGRQFSNSRSEMNVSTLELGDSALYLCASSLREAYEQYFGPGTRLTVT.

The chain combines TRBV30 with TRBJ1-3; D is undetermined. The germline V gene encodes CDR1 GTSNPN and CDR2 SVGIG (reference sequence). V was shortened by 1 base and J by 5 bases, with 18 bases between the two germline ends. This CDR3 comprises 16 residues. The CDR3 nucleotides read TGTGCCTGGAGTGAGCGGGCACATTCTGTCAGAAACACCATATATTTT. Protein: CAWSERAHSVRNTIYF. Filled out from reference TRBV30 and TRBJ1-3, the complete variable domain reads SQTIHQWPATLVQPVGSPLSLECTVEGTSNPNLYWYRQAAGRGLQLLFYSVGIGQISSEVPQNLSASRPQDRQFILSSKKLLLSDSGFYLCAWSERAHSVRNTIYFGEGSWLTVV.

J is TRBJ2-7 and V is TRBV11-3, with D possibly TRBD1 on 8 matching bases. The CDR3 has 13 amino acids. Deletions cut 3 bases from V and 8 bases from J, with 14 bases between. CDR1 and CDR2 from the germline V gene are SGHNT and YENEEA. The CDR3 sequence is CASSFVQGGKQYF. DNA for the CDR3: TGTGCCAGCAGCTTCGTACAGGGGGGGAAGCAGTACTTC.

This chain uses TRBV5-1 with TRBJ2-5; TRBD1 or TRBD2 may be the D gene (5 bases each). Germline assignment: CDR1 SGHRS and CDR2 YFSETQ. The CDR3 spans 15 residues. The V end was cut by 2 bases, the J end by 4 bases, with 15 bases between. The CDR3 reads CASSFTGAHGETQYF. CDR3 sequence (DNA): TGCGCCAGCAGCTTTACCGGGGCCCATGGAGAGACCCAGTACTTC. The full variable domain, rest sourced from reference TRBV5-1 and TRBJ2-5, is KAGVTQTPRYLIKTRGQQVTLSCSPISGHRSVSWYQQTPGQGLQFLFEYFSETQRNKGNFPGRFSGRQFSNSRSEMNVSTLELGDSALYLCASSFTGAHGETQYFGPGTRLLVL.

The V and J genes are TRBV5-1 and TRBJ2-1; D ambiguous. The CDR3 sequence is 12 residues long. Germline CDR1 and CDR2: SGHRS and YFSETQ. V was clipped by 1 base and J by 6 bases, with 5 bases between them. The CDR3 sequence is CASSLKGNEQFF. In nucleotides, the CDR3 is TGCGCCAGCAGCTTGAAGGGCAATGAGCAGTTCTTC.

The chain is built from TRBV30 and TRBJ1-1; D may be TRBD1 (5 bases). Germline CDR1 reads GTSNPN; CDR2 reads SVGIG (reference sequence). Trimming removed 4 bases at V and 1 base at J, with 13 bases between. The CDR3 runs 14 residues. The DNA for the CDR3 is TGTGCCTGGAAGGTGATCGGGGGGAACACTGAAGCTTTCTTT. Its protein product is CAWKVIGGNTEAFF.

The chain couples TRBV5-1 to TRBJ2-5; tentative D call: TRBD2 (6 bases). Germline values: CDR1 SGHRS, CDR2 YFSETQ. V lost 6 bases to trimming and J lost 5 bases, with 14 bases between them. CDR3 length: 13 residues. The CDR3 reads CASTRGAGETQYF. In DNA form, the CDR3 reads TGCGCCAGCACCCGTGGGGCGGGGGAGACCCAGTACTTC.

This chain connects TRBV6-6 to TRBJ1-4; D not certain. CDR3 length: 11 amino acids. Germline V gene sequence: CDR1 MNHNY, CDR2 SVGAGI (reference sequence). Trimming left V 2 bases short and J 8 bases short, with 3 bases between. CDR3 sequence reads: CASSYVEKLFF. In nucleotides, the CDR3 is TGTGCCAGCAGTTACGTAGAAAAACTGTTTTTT.

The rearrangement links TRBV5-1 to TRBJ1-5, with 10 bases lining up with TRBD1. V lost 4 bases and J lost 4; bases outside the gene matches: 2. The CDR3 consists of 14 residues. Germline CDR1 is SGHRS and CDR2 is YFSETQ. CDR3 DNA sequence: TGCGCCAGCAGCCCGGACAGGGGGAATCAGCCCCAGCATTTT. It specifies CASSPDRGNQPQHF.

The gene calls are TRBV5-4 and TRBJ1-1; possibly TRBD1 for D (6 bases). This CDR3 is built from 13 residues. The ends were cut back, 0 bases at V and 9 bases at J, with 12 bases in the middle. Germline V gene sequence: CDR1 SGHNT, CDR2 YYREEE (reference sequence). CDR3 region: CASSLDQGQKAFF. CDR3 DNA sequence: TGTGCCAGCAGCTTGGATCAGGGGCAGAAAGCTTTCTTT.

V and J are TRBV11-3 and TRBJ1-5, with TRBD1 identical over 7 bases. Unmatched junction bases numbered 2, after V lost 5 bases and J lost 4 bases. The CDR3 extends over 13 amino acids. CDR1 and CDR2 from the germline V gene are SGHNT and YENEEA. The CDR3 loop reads CASSRDSNQPQHF. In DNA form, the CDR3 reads TGTGCCAGCAGCCGGGACAGTAATCAGCCCCAGCATTTT.

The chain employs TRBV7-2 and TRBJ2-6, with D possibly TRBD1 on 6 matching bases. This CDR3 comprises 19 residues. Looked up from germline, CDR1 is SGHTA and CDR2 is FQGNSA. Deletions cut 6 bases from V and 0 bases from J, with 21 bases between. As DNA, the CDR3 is TGTGCCAGCAGACATTTCGCCAGGGGTCGTTCCTCTGGGGCCAACGTCCTGACTTTC. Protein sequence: CASRHFARGRSSGANVLTF.

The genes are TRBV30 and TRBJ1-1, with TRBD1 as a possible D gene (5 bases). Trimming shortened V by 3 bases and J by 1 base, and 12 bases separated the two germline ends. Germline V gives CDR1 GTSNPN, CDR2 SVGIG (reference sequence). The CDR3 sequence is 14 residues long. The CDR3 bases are TGTGCCTGGAGCTGGCAGGGAAGGAACACTGAAGCTTTCTTT. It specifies CAWSWQGRNTEAFF.

CDR3 sequence: CASSPEGPILGYTF. In DNA form, the CDR3 reads TGCGCCAGCAGCCCGGAGGGCCCTATTTTAGGCTACACCTTC. The chain employs TRBV5-1 and TRBJ1-2; D is unresolved. The CDR3 sequence is 14 residues long. Trimming shortened V by 4 bases and J by 8 bases, and 18 bases separated the two germline ends. The germline V gene encodes CDR1 SGHRS and CDR2 YFSETQ. Full variable domain (missing parts from reference TRBV5-1 and TRBJ1-2): KAGVTQTPRYLIKTRGQQVTLSCSPISGHRSVSWYQQTPGQGLQFLFEYFSETQRNKGNFPGRFSGRQFSNSRSEMNVSTLELGDSALYLCASSPEGPILGYTFGSGTRLTVV.

The CDR3 reads CASSFGTQTEQFF. The DNA of the CDR3 is TGTGCCAGCAGCTTCGGGACCCAAACTGAGCAGTTCTTC. V and J are TRBV7-8 and TRBJ2-1, with D perhaps being TRBD1 or TRBD2 (5 bases each). Trimming shortened V by 3 bases and J by 9 bases, and 12 bases separated the two germline ends. The CDR3 sequence is 13 residues long. CDR1 is SGHVS, CDR2 FQNEAQ, per germline.